This T cell receptor (beta chain) was recorded in a study of blood T cell repertoires in COVID-19. Study-wide background: Sites in the United States, Italy and Spain provided acute and convalescent COVID-19 samples.

Germline CDR1 SEHNR, CDR2 FQNEAQ (reference sequence). There are 16 residues in the CDR3. V was clipped by 1 base and J by 0 bases, with 10 bases between them. TCRdb keeps only in-frame clones here, not all; method: immunoSEQ multiplex PCR. The sample lists about 250,000 clones; around 85% were seen once. Sequences were obtained from peripheral blood. This rearrangement joins TRBV7-9 to TRBJ1-5; no reliable D call. The TCR was taken from an elderly man with acute or convalescent COVID-19. This CDR3 is CASSLGSDYSNQPQHF. CDR3 DNA: TGTGCCAGCAGCTTAGGGTCGGACTATAGCAATCAGCCCCAGCATTTT.